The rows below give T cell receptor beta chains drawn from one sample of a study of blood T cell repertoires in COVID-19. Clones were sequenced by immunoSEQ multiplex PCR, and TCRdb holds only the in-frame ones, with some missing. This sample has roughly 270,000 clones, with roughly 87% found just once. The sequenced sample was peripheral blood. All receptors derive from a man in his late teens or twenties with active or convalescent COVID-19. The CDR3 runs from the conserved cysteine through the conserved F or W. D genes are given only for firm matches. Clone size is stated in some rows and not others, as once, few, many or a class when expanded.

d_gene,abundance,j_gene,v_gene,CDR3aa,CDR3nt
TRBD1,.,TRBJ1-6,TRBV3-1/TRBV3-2,CASSEGQGPLHF,TGTGCCAGCAGTGAAGGACAGGGGCCCCTCCACTTT
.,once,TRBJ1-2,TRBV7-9,CASSLQANYGYTF,TGTGCCAGCAGCTTACAGGCTAACTATGGCTACACCTTC
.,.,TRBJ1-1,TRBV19,CASSIVGGGGYTEAFF,TGTGCCAGTAGTATAGTCGGGGGTGGAGGTTACACTGAAGCTTTCTTT
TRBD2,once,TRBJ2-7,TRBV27,CASSLWGSGEFYEQYF,TGTGCCAGCAGTTTATGGGGTAGCGGGGAATTTTACGAGCAGTACTTC
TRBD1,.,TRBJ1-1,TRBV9,CASSVEGTGVGEAFF,TGTGCCAGCAGCGTAGAGGGGACAGGGGTCGGTGAAGCTTTCTTT
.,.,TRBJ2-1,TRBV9,CASSSRTAYNEQFF,TGTGCCAGCAGCTCTAGGACAGCCTACAATGAGCAGTTCTTC
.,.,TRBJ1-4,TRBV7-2,CASSLNGGSEKLFF,TGTGCCAGCAGCTTAAATGGGGGGAGTGAAAAACTGTTTTTT
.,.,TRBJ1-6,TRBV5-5,CASSLGPGRNNSPLHF,TGTGCCAGCAGCTTGGGCCCAGGCCGGAATAATTCACCCCTCCACTTT
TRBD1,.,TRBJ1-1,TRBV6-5,CASRQGLRGGAFF,TGTGCCAGCCGACAGGGTCTCCGAGGGGGGGCTTTCTTT
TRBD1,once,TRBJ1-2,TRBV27,CASSSGTANYGYTF,TGTGCCAGCAGTTCCGGGACAGCTAACTATGGCTACACCTTC
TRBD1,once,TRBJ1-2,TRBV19,CASTHQDRLFYYGYTF,TGTGCCAGTACCCATCAGGACAGGCTATTTTACTATGGCTACACCTTC
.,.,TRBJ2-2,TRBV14,CATRTGNTGELFF,TGTGCCACCAGAACAGGGAACACCGGGGAGCTGTTTTTT
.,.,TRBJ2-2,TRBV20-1,CSASFQGWDTGELFF,TGCAGTGCTAGTTTCCAGGGGTGGGACACCGGGGAGCTGTTTTTT
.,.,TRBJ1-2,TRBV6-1,CASNRLTENYGYTF,TGTGCCAGCAACCGACTGACCGAGAACTATGGCTACACCTTC
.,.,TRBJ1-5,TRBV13,CASSLWQSNQPQHF,TGTGCCAGCAGCTTATGGCAAAGCAATCAGCCCCAGCATTTT
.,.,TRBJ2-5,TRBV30,CAWREGAPNEETQYF,TGTGCCTGGAGGGAAGGGGCCCCGAACGAAGAGACCCAGTACTTC
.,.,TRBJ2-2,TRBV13,CASSPLLSGELFF,TGTGCCAGCAGCCCTCTGTTGTCCGGGGAGCTGTTTTTT
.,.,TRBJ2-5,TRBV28,CASSGLQETQYF,TGTGCCAGCAGTGGCCTCCAAGAGACCCAGTACTTC
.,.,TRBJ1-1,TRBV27,CASSLRGGVTEAFF,TGTGCCAGCAGTTTAAGGGGGGGTGTCACTGAAGCTTTCTTT
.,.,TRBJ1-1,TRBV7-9,CASSPTENTEAFF,TGTGCCAGCAGCCCCACAGAGAACACTGAAGCTTTCTTT
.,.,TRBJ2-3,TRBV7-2,CASSFFLFWSPDSSDTQYF,TGTGCCAGCAGCTTTTTTCTCTTTTGGTCCCCTGACTCTTCAGATACGCAGTATTTT
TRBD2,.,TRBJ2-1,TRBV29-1,CSALGLAANEQFF,TGCAGCGCCCTGGGACTAGCAGCCAATGAGCAGTTCTTC
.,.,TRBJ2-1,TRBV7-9,CASSSTMGANNEQFF,TGTGCCAGCAGCTCAACGATGGGGGCGAACAATGAGCAGTTCTTC
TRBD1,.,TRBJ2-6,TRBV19,CASSLYDRGSSSGANVLTF,TGTGCCAGTAGTCTTTATGACAGGGGGTCCTCTTCTGGGGCCAACGTCCTGACTTTC
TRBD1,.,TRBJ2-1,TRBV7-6,CASSLGGQYEQFF,TGTGCCAGCAGCTTAGGGGGACAGTATGAGCAGTTCTTC
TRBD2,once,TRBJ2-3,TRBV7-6,CASSLTSGGDLQYF,TGTGCCAGCAGCCTAACTAGCGGGGGGGACCTGCAGTATTTT
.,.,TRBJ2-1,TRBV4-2,CASSAGVGDYEQFF,TGTGCCAGCAGCGCTGGCGTAGGGGATTATGAGCAGTTCTTC
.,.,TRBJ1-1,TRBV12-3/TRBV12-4,CASSPGPNTEAFF,TGTGCCAGCAGCCCAGGCCCGAACACTGAAGCTTTCTTT